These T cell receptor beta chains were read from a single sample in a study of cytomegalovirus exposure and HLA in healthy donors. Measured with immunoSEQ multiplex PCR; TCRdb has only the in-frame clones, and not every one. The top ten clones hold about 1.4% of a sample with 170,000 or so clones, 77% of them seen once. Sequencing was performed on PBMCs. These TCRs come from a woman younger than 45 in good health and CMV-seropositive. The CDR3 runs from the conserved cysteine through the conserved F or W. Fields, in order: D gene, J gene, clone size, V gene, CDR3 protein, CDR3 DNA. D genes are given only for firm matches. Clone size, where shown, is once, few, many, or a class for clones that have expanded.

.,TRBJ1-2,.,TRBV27,CATASGYGYTF,TGTGCCACTGCTAGCGGCTATGGCTACACCTTC
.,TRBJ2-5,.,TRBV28,CASSSSRGGVETQYF,TGTGCCAGCAGTTCGTCCAGGGGAGGGGTGGAGACCCAGTACTTC
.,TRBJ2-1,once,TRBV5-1,CASSPGAGAVYNEQFF,TGCGCCAGCAGCCCGGGGGCGGGAGCGGTCTACAATGAGCAGTTCTTC
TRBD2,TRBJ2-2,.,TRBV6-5,CASSLAGGPTGELFF,TGTGCCAGCAGTCTAGCGGGAGGGCCTACCGGGGAGCTGTTTTTT
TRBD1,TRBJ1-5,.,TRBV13,CASSVGQVGSQPQHF,TGTGCCAGCAGCGTAGGACAGGTCGGGTCTCAGCCCCAGCATTTT
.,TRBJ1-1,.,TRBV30,CAWSSTDGTEAFF,TGTGCCTGGAGCTCAACAGACGGCACTGAAGCTTTCTTT
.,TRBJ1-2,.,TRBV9,CASSVGNSNYGYTF,TGTGCCAGCAGCGTAGGGAACAGCAACTATGGCTACACCTTC
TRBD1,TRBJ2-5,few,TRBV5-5,CATQGQGLETQYF,TGTGCCACCCAGGGACAGGGCTTGGAGACCCAGTACTTC
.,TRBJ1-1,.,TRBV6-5,CASSYGGTEAFF,TGTGCCAGCAGTTACGGCGGTACTGAAGCTTTCTTT
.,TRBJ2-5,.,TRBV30,CAWSGETLYQETQYF,TGTGCCTGGAGTGGCGAGACTTTGTACCAAGAGACCCAGTACTTC
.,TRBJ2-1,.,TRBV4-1,CASSQSPGSLSYNEQFF,TGCGCCAGCAGCCAGTCTCCCGGGAGCCTCTCCTACAATGAGCAGTTCTTC
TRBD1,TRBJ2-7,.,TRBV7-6,CASSPEGGRGIAQYF,TGTGCCAGCAGCCCAGAGGGCGGCAGGGGGATCGCGCAGTACTTC
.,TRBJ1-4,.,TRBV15,CATSSDRRNEKLFF,TGTGCCACCAGCAGTGACCGGCGGAATGAAAAACTGTTTTTT
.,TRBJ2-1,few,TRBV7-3,CASSLNFYNEQFF,TGTGCCAGCAGCTTAAACTTCTACAATGAGCAGTTCTTC
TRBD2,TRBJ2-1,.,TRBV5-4,CASSPGTSGRGPYNEQFF,TGTGCCAGCAGCCCGGGGACTAGCGGGAGGGGCCCCTACAATGAGCAGTTCTTC
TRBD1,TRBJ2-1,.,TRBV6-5,CASSSRATGLRNEQFF,TGTGCCAGCAGTTCCCGCGCGACAGGGTTGAGGAATGAGCAGTTCTTC
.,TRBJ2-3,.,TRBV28,CASSRTTTNPDTQYF,TGTGCCAGCAGCCGAACGACCACTAACCCAGATACGCAGTATTTT
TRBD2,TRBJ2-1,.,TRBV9,CASSGILAGDYNEQFF,TGTGCCAGCAGCGGAATACTAGCGGGGGATTACAATGAGCAGTTCTTC
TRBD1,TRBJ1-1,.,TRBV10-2,CASSDKSTGALWNTEAFF,TGCGCCAGCAGTGACAAATCGACAGGGGCCCTATGGAACACTGAAGCTTTCTTT
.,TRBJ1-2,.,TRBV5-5,CASSSRFREANYGYTF,TGTGCCAGCAGCTCAAGGTTCAGGGAAGCTAACTATGGCTACACCTTC
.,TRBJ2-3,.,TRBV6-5,CASSYGGVSTDTQYF,TGTGCCAGCAGTTATGGGGGCGTTAGCACAGATACGCAGTATTTT
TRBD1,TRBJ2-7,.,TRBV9,CASSERQGAGEQYF,TGTGCCAGCAGCGAGCGACAGGGGGCGGGCGAGCAGTACTTC
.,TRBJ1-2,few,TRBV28,CASSFHSGGYTF,TGTGCCAGCAGTTTTCACTCGGGGGGCTACACCTTC
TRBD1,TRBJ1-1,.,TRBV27,CASSFLTGGFTEAFF,TGTGCCAGCAGTTTCCTTACAGGGGGTTTCACTGAAGCTTTCTTT
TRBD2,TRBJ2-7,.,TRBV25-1,CASSAAGGRAHYEQYF,TGTGCCAGCAGTGCTGCGGGCGGGAGGGCGCACTACGAGCAGTACTTC
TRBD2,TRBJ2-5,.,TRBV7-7,CASSPGLAGVETQYF,TGTGCCAGCAGCCCGGGACTAGCGGGAGTTGAGACCCAGTACTTC
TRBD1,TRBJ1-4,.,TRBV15,CATSRIQGGNEKLFF,TGTGCCACCAGCAGAATACAGGGGGGGAATGAAAAACTGTTTTTT
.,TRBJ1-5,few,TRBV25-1,CASSGATPDQPQHF,TGTGCCAGTTCAGGGGCGACCCCTGATCAGCCCCAGCATTTT
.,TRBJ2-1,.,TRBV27,CASSFLYNEQFF,TGTGCCAGCAGTTTCCTTTACAATGAGCAGTTCTTC
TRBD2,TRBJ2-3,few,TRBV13,CASTSGGGAVFGTDTQYF,TGTGCCAGCACCTCAGGCGGGGGGGCCGTGTTTGGCACAGATACGCAGTATTTT
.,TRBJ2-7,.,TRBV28,CASSLGLATSSYEQYF,TGTGCCAGCAGTTTAGGCCTAGCGACAAGCTCCTACGAGCAGTACTTC
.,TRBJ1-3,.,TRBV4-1,CASSQEGEGGNTIYF,TGCGCCAGCAGCCAAGAAGGGGAAGGGGGAAACACCATATATTTT
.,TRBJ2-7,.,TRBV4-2,CASSQGVSGISYEQYF,TGTGCCAGCAGCCAAGGGGTTAGCGGAATCTCCTACGAGCAGTACTTC
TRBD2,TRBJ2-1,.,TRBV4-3,CASSQDGISSGNYNEQFF,TGCGCCAGCAGCCAAGATGGAATCTCTAGCGGGAATTACAATGAGCAGTTCTTC
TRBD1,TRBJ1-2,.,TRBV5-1,CASSLGDSLNYGYTF,TGCGCCAGCAGCTTGGGGGACAGCCTAAACTATGGCTACACCTTC
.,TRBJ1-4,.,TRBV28,CASSWAGFNEKLFF,TGTGCCAGCAGTTGGGCAGGGTTTAATGAAAAACTGTTTTTT
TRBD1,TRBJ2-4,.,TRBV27,CASSGTASWAKNIQYF,TGTGCCAGCAGCGGGACAGCAAGTTGGGCCAAAAACATTCAGTACTTC
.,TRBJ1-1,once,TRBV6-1,CASSEGGHRAFF,TGTGCCAGCAGTGAAGGGGGGCATAGGGCTTTCTTT
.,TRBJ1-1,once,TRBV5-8,CASSFSTELPEAFF,TGTGCCAGCAGCTTTTCGACGGAGCTCCCTGAAGCTTTCTTT
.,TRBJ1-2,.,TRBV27,CASGRQVLEDYGYTF,TGTGCCAGCGGACGACAGGTACTAGAGGACTATGGCTACACCTTC
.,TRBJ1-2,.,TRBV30,CAWRQDSYGYTF,TGTGCCTGGAGACAAGATTCCTATGGCTACACCTTC
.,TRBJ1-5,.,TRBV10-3,CAISESTENQPQHF,TGTGCCATCAGTGAGTCAACGGAGAATCAGCCCCAGCATTTT
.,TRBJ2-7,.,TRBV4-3,CASSQGWQGGYEQYF,TGCGCCAGCAGCCAGGGATGGCAGGGGGGCTACGAGCAGTACTTC
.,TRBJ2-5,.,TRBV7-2,CASGFRNQETQYF,TGTGCCAGCGGCTTCAGAAATCAAGAGACCCAGTACTTC
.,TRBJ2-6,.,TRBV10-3,CAINGGGSGANVLTF,TGTGCCATCAATGGTGGAGGCTCTGGGGCCAACGTCCTGACTTTC
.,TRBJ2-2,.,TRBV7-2,CASSLVFTGELFF,TGTGCCAGCAGCTTAGTCTTCACCGGGGAGCTGTTTTTT